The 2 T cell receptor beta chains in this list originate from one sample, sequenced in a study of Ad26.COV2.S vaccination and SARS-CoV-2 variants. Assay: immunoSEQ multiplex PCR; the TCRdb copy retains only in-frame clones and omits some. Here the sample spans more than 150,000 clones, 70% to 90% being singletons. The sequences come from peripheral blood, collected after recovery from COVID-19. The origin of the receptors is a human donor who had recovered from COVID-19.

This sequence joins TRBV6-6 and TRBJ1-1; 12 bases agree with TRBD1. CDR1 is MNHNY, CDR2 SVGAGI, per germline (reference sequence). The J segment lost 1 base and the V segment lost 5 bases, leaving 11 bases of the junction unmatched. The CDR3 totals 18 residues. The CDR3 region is CASSRRTGTGGGNTEAFF. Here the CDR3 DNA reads TGTGCCAGCAGTCGGCGGACCGGGACAGGGGGCGGGAACACTGAAGCTTTCTTT.

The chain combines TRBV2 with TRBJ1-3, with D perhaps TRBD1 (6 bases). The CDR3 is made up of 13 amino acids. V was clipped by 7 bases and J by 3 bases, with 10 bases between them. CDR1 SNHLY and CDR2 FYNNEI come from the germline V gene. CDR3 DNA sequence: TGTGCCAGCACAGGGGAAATTGGAAACACCATATATTTT. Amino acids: CASTGEIGNTIYF. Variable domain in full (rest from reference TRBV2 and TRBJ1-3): EPEVTQTPSHQVTQMGQEVILRCVPISNHLYFYWYRQILGQKVEFLVSFYNNEISEKSEIFDDQFSVERPDGSNFTLKIRSTKLEDSAMYFCASTGEIGNTIYFGEGSWLTVV.